Following are 21 T cell receptor beta chains from one sample sequenced in a study of blood T cell repertoires in COVID-19. Using immunoSEQ multiplex PCR, the repertoire was profiled, and TCRdb retains in-frame clones only, with some absent. In the table there are about 250,000 clones, around 86% of which are singletons. Specimen: peripheral blood. These receptors all stem from a woman in her sixties or seventies who had recovered from COVID-19.

This clone was seen only a few times. This sequence joins TRBV7-3 and TRBJ2-3; D is unclear. The CDR3 length is 13 residues. Trimming stripped 2 bases from V and 1 base from J, with 4 bases between. CDR1 is SGHTA, CDR2 FQGTGA, per germline. The CDR3 DNA sequence: TGTGCCAGCAGCTTACAGGGCACAGATACGCAGTATTTT. Amino acid sequence: CASSLQGTDTQYF.

The chain employs TRBV2 and TRBJ1-1; D is unresolved. CDR3 length: 12 residues. V was cut by 8 bases and J by 4 bases, with 11 bases left in between. Germline CDR1 and CDR2: SNHLY and FYNNEI. The CDR3 nucleotides read TGTGCCAGCCCCCGGCCAGGCACTGAAGCTTTCTTT. This translates into CASPRPGTEAFF.

The chain combines TRBV6-2 or TRBV6-3 with TRBJ2-1; D may be TRBD1 (6 bases). V was clipped by 6 bases and J by 15 bases, with 21 bases between them. CDR1 is MNHEY and CDR2 is SVGEGT in the germline V gene. This CDR3 has 13 residues. The CDR3 loop is CASSFSGQFPLFF. The CDR3, as DNA: TGTGCCAGCAGCTTCTCAGGACAGTTCCCTCTGTTCTTC.

This clone appeared a single time. This chain joins TRBV27 and TRBJ1-6; no reliable D call. This CDR3 comprises 14 residues. Trimming took off 6 bases at V and 3 bases at J, with 9 bases between the two ends. Germline CDR1 is MNHEY and CDR2 is SMNVEV (reference sequence). CDR3 sequence: CASSLQIYNSPLHF. The DNA of the CDR3 is TGTGCCAGCAGCCTCCAGATCTATAATTCACCCCTCCACTTT.

The table lists this clone with a few counts. The chain uses TRBV2 and TRBJ2-7, with 7 bases matching TRBD1. Germline-derived CDR1 and CDR2 are SNHLY and FYNNEI. Unmatched junction bases numbered 5, after V lost 6 bases and J lost 3 bases. The length of the CDR3 is 13 residues. The CDR3 DNA is TGTGCCAGCAGGGGACAGCAGTTCTACGAGCAGTACTTC. It codes for CASRGQQFYEQYF.

Only one count was recorded for this clone. This chain links TRBV19 with TRBJ1-4, with D perhaps matching TRBD1 (5 bases). Deletions cut 6 bases from V and 2 bases from J, with 10 bases between. This CDR3 is built from 14 residues. Germline V lookup: CDR1 LNHDA, CDR2 SQIVND (reference sequence). The CDR3 sequence is CASSQGFTNEKLFF. As DNA, the CDR3 is TGTGCCAGTAGCCAGGGTTTCACTAATGAAAAACTGTTTTTT. Looking up the rest from reference TRBV19 and TRBJ1-4 gives the full variable domain: DGGITQSPKYLFRKEGQNVTLSCEQNLNHDAMYWYRQDPGQGLRLIYYSQIVNDFQKGDIAEGYSVSREKKESFPLTVTSAQKNPTAFYLCASSQGFTNEKLFFGSGTQLSVL.

V gene TRBV7-3 combines with J gene TRBJ1-1; D is possibly TRBD1 (6 bases). Germline CDR1 and CDR2: SGHTA and FQGTGA. V was trimmed by 0 bases and J by 1 base, leaving 12 bases between them. The CDR3 is 16 amino acids. CDR3 sequence: CASSLTRGPSNTEAFF. CDR3 in DNA: TGTGCCAGCAGCTTAACCAGGGGCCCCTCGAACACTGAAGCTTTCTTT.

V and J are TRBV5-4 and TRBJ2-3; unclear D gene. The ends were cut back, 9 bases at V and 4 bases at J, with 12 bases in the middle. CDR3 length: 12 amino acids. Germline V gene lookup returns CDR1 SGHNT and CDR2 YYREEE (reference sequence). The DNA of the CDR3 is TGTGCCACCAAATTTGGAGCAGATACGCAGTATTTT. This translates into CATKFGADTQYF.

This rearrangement joins TRBV18 to TRBJ2-4; 9 positions agree with TRBD1. The CDR3 has 15 residues. The V and J ends lost 3 bases and 5 bases, in that order; junction bases with no gene match: 5. Germline values: CDR1 KGHSH, CDR2 LQKENI. The CDR3 reads CASSPGQGWENIQYF. The DNA for the CDR3 is TGTGCCAGCTCACCGGGACAGGGCTGGGAAAACATTCAGTACTTC.

The V and J genes are TRBV28 and TRBJ2-3; 8 positions match TRBD1. Germline loops: CDR1 MDHEN, CDR2 SYDVKM. Trimming at V came to 6 bases and at J to 4 bases, leaving 9 bases not matched to a gene. The CDR3 has 15 residues. CDR3 nucleotide sequence: TGTGCCAGCAGCCCCGAATGGACAGGGCCAGATACGCAGTATTTT. Its translation: CASSPEWTGPDTQYF.

V usage is TRBV18 and J usage is TRBJ1-3; D may be TRBD1 (6 bases). Per the germline V gene, CDR1 is KGHSH and CDR2 is LQKENI. CDR3 length: 16 amino acids. Trimming shortened V by 5 bases and J by 0 bases, and 14 bases separated the two germline ends. The CDR3 region has the DNA TGTGCCAGCTCATCCGGACAGCCGAGCTCTGGAAACACCATATATTTT. Translating it yields CASSSGQPSSGNTIYF.

The chain joins TRBV4-3 to TRBJ2-7; 7 bases line up with TRBD1. J was trimmed by 4 bases and V by 4 bases; bases with no gene match: 10. CDR1 and CDR2 (germline): LGHNA, YSLEER. The CDR3 sequence is 15 residues long. This CDR3 is CASSLGGRGGYEQYF. DNA for the CDR3: TGCGCCAGCAGCCTAGGGGGCAGGGGTGGGTACGAGCAGTACTTC.

This clone appeared once. CDR3 coding DNA: TGTGCCATCACCCGGGGGGATGGGGAAAAACTGTTTTTT. Encoded protein: CAITRGDGEKLFF. V gene TRBV28 combines with J gene TRBJ1-4; a weak D match, TRBD1 (5 bases). The CDR3 contains 13 residues. Trimming shortened V by 10 bases and J by 8 bases, and 17 bases separated the two germline ends. Germline-derived CDR1 and CDR2 are MDHEN and SYDVKM.

The genes are TRBV7-3 and TRBJ1-1; TRBD1 is a possible D gene (5 bases). The CDR3 spans 14 residues. Trimming took 4 bases from V and 3 from J, leaving 12 bases between them. From germline, CDR1 is SGHTA and CDR2 FQGTGA. The DNA of the CDR3 is TGTGCCAGCAGCTCCCTGGGAGGGGACACTGAAGCTTTCTTT. Protein sequence: CASSSLGGDTEAFF.

The CDR3 protein is CASSLTGTNTGELFF. CDR3 in DNA: TGCGCCAGCAGCTTGACAGGAACGAACACCGGGGAGCTGTTTTTT. The chain links TRBV5-1 to TRBJ2-2, with D possibly TRBD1 on 5 matching bases. Trimming stripped 1 base from V and 0 bases from J, with 7 bases between. The CDR3 has 15 residues. In germline, CDR1 is SGHRS, CDR2 YFSETQ. The variable domain in full, with the rest retrieved from reference TRBV5-1 and TRBJ2-2, is KAGVTQTPRYLIKTRGQQVTLSCSPISGHRSVSWYQQTPGQGLQFLFEYFSETQRNKGNFPGRFSGRQFSNSRSEMNVSTLELGDSALYLCASSLTGTNTGELFFGEGSRLTVL.

This clone was recorded only once. V gene TRBV10-3 combines with J gene TRBJ2-1; TRBD2 matches 8 bases. The CDR3 sequence is 17 residues long. Unmatched junction bases numbered 8, after V lost 0 bases and J lost 4 bases. Germline V gene lookup returns CDR1 ENHRY and CDR2 SYGVKD. The CDR3 nucleotides are TGTGCCATCAGTGAGTCCGAGGCCCAGCGGGGGTACAATGAGCAGTTCTTC. This encodes CAISESEAQRGYNEQFF.

This chain links TRBV27 with TRBJ1-6; maybe TRBD1 (5 bases). Trimming removed 8 bases from V and 7 bases from J, with 15 bases in between. There are 14 residues in the CDR3. Germline V gives CDR1 MNHEY, CDR2 SMNVEV (reference sequence). The chain's CDR3 is CASGIGDGNSPLHF. Here the CDR3 DNA reads TGTGCCAGCGGGATAGGGGATGGGAATTCACCCCTCCACTTT.

This rearrangement joins TRBV7-3 to TRBJ1-2, with D perhaps TRBD1 (5 bases). This CDR3 has 16 amino acids. The germline V gene encodes CDR1 SGHTA and CDR2 FQGTGA. The V and J ends lost 5 bases and 3 bases respectively, with 19 bases between them. The CDR3 is CASSPQGRGVHYGYTF. DNA of the CDR3: TGTGCCAGCAGCCCTCAAGGTCGGGGGGTGCACTATGGCTACACCTTC.

The chain has TRBV6-1 and TRBJ2-5; 15 bases map to TRBD2. The CDR3 covers 16 residues. From germline, CDR1 is MNHNS and CDR2 SASEGT. The V segment lost 4 bases and the J segment 2 bases; nucleotides outside the gene matches: 2. The CDR3 DNA follows: TGTGCCAGCAGTGGGGGACTAGCGGGGGGACAAGAGACCCAGTACTTC. Translation gives CASSGGLAGGQETQYF.

The V gene is TRBV6-1, the J gene TRBJ2-7; 9 nucleotides line up with TRBD2. V lost 0 bases to trimming and J lost 3 bases; unmatched junction nucleotides: 9. Germline values: CDR1 MNHNS, CDR2 SASEGT. CDR3 length: 17 residues. In DNA, the CDR3 is TGTGCCAGCAGTGAAGCGCGGGCGGGGGGGGCCGGCTACGAGCAGTACTTC. This gives the protein CASSEARAGGAGYEQYF.

V is TRBV10-3 and J is TRBJ2-3; D not resolved. Deletions cut 6 bases from V and 0 bases from J, with 7 bases between. From germline, CDR1 is ENHRY and CDR2 SYGVKD. The CDR3 spans 13 residues. The CDR3 sequence is CAISGASTDTQYF. CDR3 sequence (DNA): TGTGCCATCAGCGGAGCTAGCACAGATACGCAGTATTTT.